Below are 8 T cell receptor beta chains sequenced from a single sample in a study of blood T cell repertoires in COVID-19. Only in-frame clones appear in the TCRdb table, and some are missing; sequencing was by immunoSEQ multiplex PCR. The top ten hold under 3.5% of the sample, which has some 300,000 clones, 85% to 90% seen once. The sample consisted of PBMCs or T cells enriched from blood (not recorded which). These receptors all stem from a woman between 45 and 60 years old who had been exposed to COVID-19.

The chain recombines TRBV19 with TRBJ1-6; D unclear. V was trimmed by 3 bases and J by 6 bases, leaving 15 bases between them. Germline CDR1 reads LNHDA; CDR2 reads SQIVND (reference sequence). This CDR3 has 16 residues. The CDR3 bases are TGTGCCAGTAGTATCGGGTCTCACAATATTAATTCACCCCTCCACTTT. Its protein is CASSIGSHNINSPLHF.

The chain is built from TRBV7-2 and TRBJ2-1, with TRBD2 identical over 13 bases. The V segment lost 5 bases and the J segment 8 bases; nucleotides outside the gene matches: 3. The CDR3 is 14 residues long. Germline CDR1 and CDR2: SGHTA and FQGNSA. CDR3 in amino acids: CASSTGLAGYEQFF. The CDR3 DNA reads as TGTGCCAGCAGCACGGGACTAGCGGGGTATGAGCAGTTCTTC.

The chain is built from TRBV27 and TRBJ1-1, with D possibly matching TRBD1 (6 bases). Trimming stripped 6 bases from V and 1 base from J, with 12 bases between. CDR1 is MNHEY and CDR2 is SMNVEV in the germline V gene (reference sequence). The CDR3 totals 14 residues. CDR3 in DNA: TGTGCCAGCAGGGTTAGGGACAAGAACACTGAAGCTTTCTTT. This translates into CASRVRDKNTEAFF.

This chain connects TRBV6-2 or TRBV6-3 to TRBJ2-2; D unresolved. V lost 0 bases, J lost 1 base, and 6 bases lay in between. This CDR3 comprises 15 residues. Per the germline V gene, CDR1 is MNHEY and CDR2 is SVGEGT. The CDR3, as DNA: TGTGCCAGCAGTTACTCGTTCGGGAACACCGGGGAGCTGTTTTTT. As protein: CASSYSFGNTGELFF.

CDR3: CASSLSGAAHEAFF. The CDR3, as DNA: TGTGCCAGCAGTTTATCAGGGGCCGCCCACGAAGCTTTCTTT. The chain uses TRBV27 and TRBJ1-1; D might be TRBD1 (5 bases). This CDR3 is 14 amino acids long. V was pared by 0 bases and J by 8 bases, with 13 bases between. Looked up from germline, CDR1 is MNHEY and CDR2 is SMNVEV (reference sequence).

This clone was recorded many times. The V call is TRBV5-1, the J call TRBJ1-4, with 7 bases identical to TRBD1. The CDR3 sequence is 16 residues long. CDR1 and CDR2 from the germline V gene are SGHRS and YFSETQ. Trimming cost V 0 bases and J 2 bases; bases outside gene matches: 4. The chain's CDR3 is CASSLAPTGTNEKLFF. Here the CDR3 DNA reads TGCGCCAGCAGCTTGGCCCCGACAGGGACTAATGAAAAACTGTTTTTT.

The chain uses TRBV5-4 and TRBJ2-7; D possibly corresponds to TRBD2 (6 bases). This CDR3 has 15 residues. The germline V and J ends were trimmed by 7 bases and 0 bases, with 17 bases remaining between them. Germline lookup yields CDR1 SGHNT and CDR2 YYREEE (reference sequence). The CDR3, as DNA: TGTGCCAGCCAAAAGGAGGGGACTTCCTCCTACGAGCAGTACTTC. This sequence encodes CASQKEGTSSYEQYF.

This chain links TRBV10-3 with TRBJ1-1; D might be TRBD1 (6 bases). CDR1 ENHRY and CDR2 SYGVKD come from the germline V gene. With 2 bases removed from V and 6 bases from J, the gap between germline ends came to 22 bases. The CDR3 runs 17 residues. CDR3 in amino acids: CAISEKEYRVLDAEAFF. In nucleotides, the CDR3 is TGTGCCATCAGTGAGAAGGAATACAGGGTGCTGGACGCTGAAGCTTTCTTT.